This TCR beta chain was sequenced in a study of neurological immune-mediated disorders. V dropped 5 bases and J dropped 2; count of bases not matched to a gene: 6. The length of the CDR3 is 16 residues. Germline CDR1 reads SGHNT; CDR2 reads YENEEA. This clonotype was recorded at least ten times. Every sequencing run drew on 15-18 subjects and yielded over 170 million TCR-beta sequences. A single record per CDR3 protein comes from TCRdb applying MiXCR to the 5' RACE reads. This table has some 21,000 distinct CDR3 sequences, around 16% appearing once. The sequencing sample was made of PBMCs. The gene calls are TRBV11-3 and TRBJ2-3, with 11 bases fitting TRBD2. The sequence came from a female donor with HTLV-1-associated myelopathy (HAM/TSP). DNA for the CDR3: TGTGCCAGCAGCCCCAGGACTAGCGGGCCCACAGATACGCAGTATTTT. Translation: CASSPRTSGPTDTQYF.